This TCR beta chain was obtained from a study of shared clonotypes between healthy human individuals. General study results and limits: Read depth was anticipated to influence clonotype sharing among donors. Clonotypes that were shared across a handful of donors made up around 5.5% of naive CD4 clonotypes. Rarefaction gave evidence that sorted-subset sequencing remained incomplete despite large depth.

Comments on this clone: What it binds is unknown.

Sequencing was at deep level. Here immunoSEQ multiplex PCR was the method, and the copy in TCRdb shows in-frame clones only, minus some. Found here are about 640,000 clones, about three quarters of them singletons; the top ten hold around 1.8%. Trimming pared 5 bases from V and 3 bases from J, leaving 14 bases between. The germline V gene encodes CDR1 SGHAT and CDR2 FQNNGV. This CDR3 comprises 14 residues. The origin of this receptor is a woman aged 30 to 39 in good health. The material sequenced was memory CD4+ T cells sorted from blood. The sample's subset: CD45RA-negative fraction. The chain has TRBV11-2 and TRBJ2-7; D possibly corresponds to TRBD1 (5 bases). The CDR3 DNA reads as TGTGCCAGCAGCGGTAACTCGGACAACTACGAGCAGTACTTC. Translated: CASSGNSDNYEQYF.